Included here is one TCR beta chain sequence, with context. In the source study's methods: Amplification from reference gene primers served as the basis for estimated nucleated cell counts. Only in-frame clones appear in the TCRdb table, and some are missing; sequencing was by immunoSEQ multiplex PCR. The DNA gave D and trimming, while V, J and clone size come from that table. The table shows over 120,000 clones, with around 89% occurring only once. These data come from a study of blood T cell repertoires in COVID-19. Study details: The United States, Italy and Spain supplied acute and convalescent COVID-19 samples. The analysed material was cDNA or gDNA that came from T cells, B-cell-depleted T cells, or PBMCs.

CDR3 size: 17 residues. The germline CDR1 and CDR2 sequences are SGHTA and FQGNSA. V shed 5 bases, J shed 2 bases, and the junction held 9 bases outside the gene matches. The genes are TRBV7-2 and TRBJ2-7; 13 bases fit TRBD2. This receptor was obtained from a man in his sixties with active or convalescent COVID-19. Sequencing was carried out using peripheral blood. CDR3 sequence reads: CASSPGLAGVITYEQYF. The CDR3 bases are TGTGCCAGCAGCCCAGGACTAGCGGGAGTTATCACCTACGAGCAGTACTTC.